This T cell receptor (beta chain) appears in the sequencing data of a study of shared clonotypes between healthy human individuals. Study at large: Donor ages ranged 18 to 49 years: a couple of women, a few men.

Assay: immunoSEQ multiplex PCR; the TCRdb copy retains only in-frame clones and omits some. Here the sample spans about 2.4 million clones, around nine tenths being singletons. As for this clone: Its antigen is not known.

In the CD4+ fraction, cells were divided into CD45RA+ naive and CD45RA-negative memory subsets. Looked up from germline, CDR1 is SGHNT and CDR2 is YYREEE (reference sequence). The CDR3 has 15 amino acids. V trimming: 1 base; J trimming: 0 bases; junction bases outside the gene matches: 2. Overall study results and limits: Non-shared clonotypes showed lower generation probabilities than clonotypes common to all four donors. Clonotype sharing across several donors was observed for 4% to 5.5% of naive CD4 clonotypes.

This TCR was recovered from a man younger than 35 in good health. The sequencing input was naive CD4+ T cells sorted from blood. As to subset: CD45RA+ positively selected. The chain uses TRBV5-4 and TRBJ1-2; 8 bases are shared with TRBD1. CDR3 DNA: TGTGCCAGCAGCTTGTCGACAGGGGCTAACTATGGCTACACCTTC. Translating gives CASSLSTGANYGYTF.